Shown below are 24 T cell receptor beta chains from a single sample sequenced in a study of identical twins. A single record per CDR3 protein comes from TCRdb applying MiXCR to the 5' RACE reads. The sample lists roughly 720,000 distinct CDR3 sequences, roughly 20% occurring once. This sample was also put to use in a study of T cells expressing NK-cell markers.

Sequenced: PBMCs. All receptors derive from a woman between 18 and 29 years old in good health.

The chain employs TRBV12-3 or TRBV12-4 and TRBJ2-7; 14 nucleotides agree with TRBD2. The CDR3 runs to 13 residues. The V gene end was trimmed by 5 bases and the J gene end by 6 bases; junction bases not matched to a gene: 0. The CDR3 bases are TGTGCCAGCAGTGGACTAGCGGGAGGCGAGCAGTACTTC. Protein product: CASSGLAGGEQYF.

In this sample, this clonotype turned up a few times. The V call is TRBV9, the J call TRBJ1-5; D perhaps matches TRBD1 (6 bases). This CDR3 has 15 amino acids. CDR1 SGDLS and CDR2 YYNGEE come from the germline V gene. The V gene lost 4 bases and the J gene lost 3 bases, with 14 bases spanning the gap. This CDR3 is CASSLTDSNNQPQHF. For the CDR3, the DNA is TGTGCCAGCAGCCTTACGGACAGCAACAATCAGCCCCAGCATTTT.

This clonotype has just a few counts. The rearrangement uses TRBV7-8 and TRBJ2-7; D gene unclear. Per germline, CDR1 SGHVS and CDR2 FQNEAQ. V lost 5 bases, J lost 4 bases, and 18 bases lay in between. The CDR3 has 15 residues. This CDR3 is CASSVGPTEQYEQYF. In nucleotides, the CDR3 is TGTGCCAGCAGCGTCGGGCCCACTGAGCAATACGAGCAGTACTTC. Variable domain in full (rest from reference TRBV7-8 and TRBJ2-7): GAGVSQSPRYKVAKRGQDVALRCDPISGHVSLFWYQQALGQGPEFLTYFQNEAQLDKSGLPSDRFFAERPEGSVSTLKIQRTQQEDSAVYLCASSVGPTEQYEQYFGPGTRLTVT.

The V and J genes are TRBV7-9 and TRBJ2-5; D perhaps matches TRBD1 (5 bases). Per germline, CDR1 SEHNR and CDR2 FQNEAQ (reference sequence). The CDR3 spans 16 residues. V shed 5 bases and J shed 0 bases, with 16 bases lying between them. The CDR3 DNA reads TGTGCCAGCAGCAACGTCAGGGTAGTCCACCAAGAGACCCAGTACTTC. Translation: CASSNVRVVHQETQYF.

This clonotype was seen a few times. The chain combines TRBV6-2 or TRBV6-3 with TRBJ2-1, with TRBD2 identical over 7 bases. The V gene end was trimmed by 1 base and the J gene end by 9 bases; junction bases not matched to a gene: 9. There are 15 residues in the CDR3. Looked up from germline, CDR1 is MNHEY and CDR2 is SVGEGT. For the CDR3, the DNA is TGTGCCAGCAGTTACTTGGTGGGAGGGCGGGGTGAGCAGTTCTTC. Translation gives CASSYLVGGRGEQFF.

The chain joins TRBV3-1 to TRBJ1-6; D uncertain. Trimming left V 2 bases short and J 8 bases short, with 10 bases between. The CDR3 has 14 amino acids. Germline lookup yields CDR1 LGHDT and CDR2 YNNKEL (reference sequence). CDR3 residues: CASSQTVGDSPLHF. DNA for the CDR3: TGTGCCAGCAGCCAAACCGTAGGCGATTCACCCCTCCACTTT. The variable domain in full, completed from reference TRBV3-1 and TRBJ1-6, reads DTAVSQTPKYLVTQMGNDKSIKCEQNLGHDTMYWYKQDSKKFLKIMFSYNNKELIINETVPNRFSPKSPDKAHLNLHINSLELGDSAVYFCASSQTVGDSPLHFGNGTRLTVT.

Concerning this clonotype itself: A much larger clone lies a single base off, so this may be a read error. This rearrangement joins TRBV12-3 or TRBV12-4 to TRBJ2-5; D tentatively reads TRBD1 or TRBD2 (6 bases each). V shed 0 bases and J shed 7 bases, with 15 bases lying between them. There are 15 residues in the CDR3. CDR3 in amino acids: CASSLATGGEGTQYF. The CDR3 region has the DNA TGTGCCAGCAGTTTAGCGACCGGGGGCGAGGGGACCCAGTACTTC.

J is TRBJ2-1 and V is TRBV20-1, with D possibly matching TRBD2 (6 bases). The CDR3 runs 16 residues. V was pared by 1 base and J by 8 bases, with 21 bases between. Germline V lookup: CDR1 DFQATT, CDR2 SNEGSKA (reference sequence). The CDR3 protein is CSARVCRTSGGDEQFF. The CDR3 DNA reads TGCAGTGCTAGAGTGTGTAGGACCTCAGGAGGGGATGAGCAGTTCTTC.

The gene calls are TRBV12-3 or TRBV12-4 and TRBJ1-1, with 11 bases identical to TRBD1. The CDR3 totals 14 residues. V trimming: 4 bases; J trimming: 5 bases; junction bases outside the gene matches: 3. Here the CDR3 DNA reads TGTGCCAGCAGTTGGACAGGGGGCTCGACTGAAGCTTTCTTT. Its translation is CASSWTGGSTEAFF.

This rearrangement joins TRBV20-1 to TRBJ1-1; TRBD1 matches at 8 bases. This CDR3 has 13 amino acids. V lost 6 bases, J lost 7 bases, and 10 bases stayed unmatched. CDR1 is DFQATT, CDR2 SNEGSKA, per germline (reference sequence). CDR3: CSANPGQDLEAFF. The CDR3 coding sequence is TGCAGTGCGAACCCGGGACAGGACCTTGAAGCTTTCTTT.

This clonotype was seen repeatedly, ten times or more. The chain links TRBV15 to TRBJ1-2, with D maybe TRBD1 (5 bases). Germline assignment: CDR1 LNHNV and CDR2 YYDKDF (reference sequence). The CDR3 extends over 15 amino acids. The germline V and J ends were trimmed by 0 bases and 5 bases, with 13 bases remaining between them. Here the CDR3 DNA reads TGTGCCACCAGCAGAGACTCCCAGGGTCTTTATGGCTACACCTTC. It yields the protein CATSRDSQGLYGYTF.

This sequence joins TRBV29-1 and TRBJ2-1; 9 nucleotides match TRBD1. The CDR3 loop spans 14 amino acids. Trimming removed 5 bases from V and 6 bases from J; junction bases left unmatched: 8. CDR1 is SQVTM and CDR2 is ANQGSEA in the germline V gene. CDR3 nucleotides: TGCAGCGTTACCCCAGGACAGGGGTTCAATGAGCAGTTCTTC. Amino acid sequence: CSVTPGQGFNEQFF.

V gene TRBV29-1 combines with J gene TRBJ2-3, with D uncertain. This CDR3 is built from 14 residues. V lost 3 bases to trimming and J lost 1 base, with 11 bases between them. CDR1 is SQVTM and CDR2 is ANQGSEA in the germline V gene. The CDR3, as DNA: TGCAGCGTTGAGGTCTCGGATGGCACAGATACGCAGTATTTT. It is translated as CSVEVSDGTDTQYF.

This clonotype was seen only a few times. V and J are TRBV7-8 and TRBJ2-7; D gene uncertain. The germline CDR1 and CDR2 sequences are SGHVS and FQNEAQ. This CDR3 spans 13 amino acids. Trimming cost V 6 bases and J 1 base, with 10 bases left between them. The CDR3 DNA is TGTGCCAGCAGACCCGGGTATTCCTACGAGCAGTACTTC. Translating gives CASRPGYSYEQYF.

This clonotype was found a few times. The V gene is TRBV3-2, the J gene TRBJ2-6; no check of the table's D call, TRBD2, against the DNA was made. TRBV3-2 is flagged as a pseudogene. The length of the CDR3 is 22 residues. DNA for the CDR3: TGTGCCAGCAGCGCAAGACTAGCGGGAGAATCTTGGATGGTAGCTGGGGCCAACGTCCTGACTTTC. Encoded protein: CASSARLAGESWMVAGANVLTF.

This clonotype was counted only a few times. The gene calls are TRBV3-1 and TRBJ2-6; D gene ambiguous. Trimming shortened V by 7 bases and J by 0 bases, and 7 bases separated the two germline ends. Germline V gene lookup returns CDR1 LGHDT and CDR2 YNNKEL (reference sequence). The CDR3 extends over 14 amino acids. Here the CDR3 DNA reads TGTGCCAGCAAGCCGGTCTCTGGGGCCAACGTCCTGACTTTC. Translation: CASKPVSGANVLTF.

This chain uses TRBV12-3 or TRBV12-4 with TRBJ2-1, with unresolved D. Between the trimmed V and J ends, which lost 5 bases and 4 bases, there was a span of 18 bases. CDR3 length: 16 amino acids. DNA for the CDR3: TGTGCCAGCAGTCAAGGACGGATCATTCATTACAATGAGCAGTTCTTC. Protein sequence: CASSQGRIIHYNEQFF.

This clonotype was seen a handful of times. The chain recombines TRBV6-5 with TRBJ2-1; 9 bases are a match to TRBD1. The CDR3 loop spans 15 amino acids. V lost 3 bases and J lost 6; bases outside the gene matches: 6. Germline V lookup: CDR1 MNHEY, CDR2 SVGAGI. The CDR3 spells CASSYWGQGRNEQFF. The DNA for the CDR3 is TGTGCCAGCAGTTATTGGGGACAGGGACGCAATGAGCAGTTCTTC.

The chain links TRBV20-1 to TRBJ2-5; no definite D call. In germline, CDR1 is DFQATT, CDR2 SNEGSKA (reference sequence). V was pared by 4 bases and J by 1 base, with 13 bases between. The CDR3 totals 14 residues. DNA for the CDR3: TGCAGTGCTAATCGCGGAGACATCCAAGAGACCCAGTACTTC. Translating gives CSANRGDIQETQYF.

This chain connects TRBV7-9 to TRBJ1-4; 8 nucleotides line up with TRBD1. Germline CDR1 reads SEHNR; CDR2 reads FQNEAQ (reference sequence). The CDR3 is 15 amino acids. V lost 1 base, J lost 6 bases, and 4 bases stayed unmatched. The CDR3 coding sequence is TGTGCCAGCAGCTTAGGACAGGGGAATCATGAAAAACTGTTTTTT. Its protein is CASSLGQGNHEKLFF.

This chain joins TRBV12-3 or TRBV12-4 and TRBJ1-5; D is perhaps TRBD1 (5 bases). V lost 5 bases to trimming and J lost 1 base, with 12 bases between them. The CDR3 has 15 amino acids. The CDR3 DNA follows: TGTGCCAGCAGTCCACGGGGGGGGAGCAATCAGCCCCAGCATTTT. This translates into CASSPRGGSNQPQHF.

Ten or more counts support this clonotype. The chain employs TRBV20-1 and TRBJ1-2; D unclear. Trimming shortened V by 5 bases and J by 6 bases, and 16 bases separated the two germline ends. This CDR3 has 13 amino acids. In germline, CDR1 is DFQATT, CDR2 SNEGSKA (reference sequence). CDR3 bases: TGCAGTGCTTTTGATTGGAAGTCAAATGGCTACACCTTC. It specifies CSAFDWKSNGYTF.

The CDR3 DNA reads as TGCAGTGCTAGAGACCCTAGCGGTGTGGACAATGAGCAGTTCTTC. As protein: CSARDPSGVDNEQFF. The chain has TRBV20-1 and TRBJ2-1; the match to TRBD2 covers 7 bases. The CDR3 runs 15 residues. Germline V gives CDR1 DFQATT, CDR2 SNEGSKA (reference sequence). V was clipped by 0 bases and J by 5 bases; unmatched bases: 7.

This clonotype was seen a few times. The chain employs TRBV20-1 and TRBJ1-1, with 8 bases identical to TRBD1. The length of the CDR3 is 13 residues. The V segment lost 6 bases and the J segment 4 bases; nucleotides outside the gene matches: 7. Germline V CDR1 and CDR2: DFQATT, SNEGSKA (reference sequence). The DNA for the CDR3 is TGCAGTGCGGACGACAGGGGCGGCACTGAAGCTTTCTTT. Its protein is CSADDRGGTEAFF.